These 30 T cell receptor beta chains share one sample of origin, sequenced in a study of shared clonotypes between healthy human individuals. Libraries were prepared by immunoSEQ multiplex PCR; TCRdb keeps only in-frame clonotypes and omits some of them. Counted here are roughly 500,000 clones, about 78% occurring once; the ten biggest clones make up about 11%. The sample consisted of PBMCs. The source is a woman aged 40 to 55 in good health. Some clones in this sample may be carry-over from other donors' samples.

CDR3 residues: CASMSPGLYEQYF. The CDR3 nucleotides are TGTGCCAGCATGTCTCCGGGGCTTTACGAGCAGTACTTC. The chain couples TRBV7-8 to TRBJ2-7; the D gene could be TRBD1 or TRBD2 (5 bases each). Germline CDR1 SGHVS, CDR2 FQNEAQ. Between the trimmed V and J ends, which lost 7 bases and 4 bases, there was a span of 14 bases. This CDR3 has 13 amino acids.

This clone was recorded once. The chain employs TRBV30 and TRBJ1-2; a possible D gene is TRBD1 (6 bases). Trimming left V 3 bases short and J 3 bases short, with 14 bases between. Germline V CDR1 and CDR2: GTSNPN, SVGIG (reference sequence). The CDR3 runs to 14 residues. CDR3: CAWRGPEGDYGYTF. In DNA, the CDR3 is TGTGCCTGGAGGGGCCCCGAGGGGGACTATGGCTACACCTTC.

For this clone: The sample contains more than one DNA sequence encoding this CDR3. The chain links TRBV9 to TRBJ1-4; the D is unclear. CDR1 and CDR2 from the germline V gene are SGDLS and YYNGEE. Trimming left V 2 bases short and J 3 bases short, with 8 bases between. The CDR3 consists of 14 residues. CDR3 bases: TGTGCCAGCAGCGTTGGTGGGGCTAATGAAAAACTGTTTTTT. Protein product: CASSVGGANEKLFF.

This chain uses TRBV28 with TRBJ2-5; D may be TRBD1 or TRBD2 (5 bases each). The ends were cut back, 5 bases at V and 4 bases at J, with 17 bases in the middle. Germline V gives CDR1 MDHEN, CDR2 SYDVKM. This CDR3 comprises 15 residues. The CDR3 bases are TGTGCCAGCAGTCCGGGACCACCGCGGGTAGAGACCCAGTACTTC. It translates to CASSPGPPRVETQYF.

This clone was picked up one time. This may be a read error: a much more frequent sequence differs by one nucleotide. The chain uses TRBV5-1 and TRBJ2-5, with TRBD1 matching over 8 bases. The length of the CDR3 is 17 residues. The germline CDR1 and CDR2 sequences are SGHRS and YFSETQ. J lost 6 bases, V lost 2 bases, and 15 bases had no gene match. The CDR3: CASSLIQQGALGKTQYF. CDR3 DNA: TGCGCCAGCAGCTTAATCCAGCAGGGGGCCCTGGGAAAGACCCAGTACTTC. Together with reference TRBV5-1 and TRBJ2-5, the CDR3 gives the full variable domain: KAGVTQTPRYLIKTRGQQVTLSCSPISGHRSVSWYQQTPGQGLQFLFEYFSETQRNKGNFPGRFSGRQFSNSRSEMNVSTLELGDSALYLCASSLIQQGALGKTQYFGPGTRLLVL.

V is TRBV10-3 and J is TRBJ2-7, with TRBD2 identical over 8 bases. Germline-derived CDR1 and CDR2 are ENHRY and SYGVKD. The CDR3 spans 15 residues. With V trimmed by 6 bases and J by 6 bases, 13 bases remained unmatched. This chain's CDR3 is CAISVSGGLGSEQYF. In nucleotides, the CDR3 is TGTGCCATCAGCGTCTCTGGGGGACTAGGTTCCGAGCAGTACTTC.

The CDR3 spells CASSFDGSGNTIYF. The CDR3 bases are TGCGCCAGCAGCTTTGACGGGTCTGGAAACACCATATATTTT. The chain is built from TRBV5-1 and TRBJ1-3; D ambiguous. Germline loops: CDR1 SGHRS, CDR2 YFSETQ. V was pared by 2 bases and J by 1 base, with 7 bases between. The CDR3 length is 14 residues.

Concerning this clone: A junction end diverges from the germline sequence, so it may reflect a read error. J is TRBJ2-2 and V is TRBV10-3; 10 bases align to TRBD2. There are 14 residues in the CDR3. Germline V gene lookup returns CDR1 ENHRY and CDR2 SYGVKD. Here the CDR3 DNA reads TGTGCCATCACTGAGCGGGAGGGGGCCGGGGAGCTGTTTTTT. Translation: CAITEREGAGELFF.

This chain joins TRBV6-6 and TRBJ2-3, with D possibly TRBD1 on 5 matching bases. Deletions cut 5 bases from V and 0 bases from J, with 9 bases between. The germline V gene encodes CDR1 MNHNY and CDR2 SVGAGI (reference sequence). The CDR3 length is 14 residues. In nucleotides, the CDR3 is TGTGCCAGCAGTGACAGCAGCAGCACAGATACGCAGTATTTT. Residues: CASSDSSSTDTQYF.

The chain employs TRBV5-4 and TRBJ1-2, with no clear D. Germline V lookup: CDR1 SGHNT, CDR2 YYREEE (reference sequence). Trimming took off 4 bases at V and 2 bases at J, with 9 bases between the two ends. The CDR3 sequence is 13 residues long. The CDR3 is CASSPEINYGYTF. For the CDR3, the DNA is TGTGCCAGCAGCCCGGAGATCAACTATGGCTACACCTTC.

In regard to this clone: With only one base between it and a far larger clone, this is likely a read error. In nucleotides, the CDR3 is TGCGCCAGCAGCCGGGACAGCCTCCGAAACGAGCAGTACTTC. As protein: CASSRDSLRNEQYF. J is TRBJ2-7 and V is TRBV5-1; 7 bases align to TRBD1. This CDR3 has 14 residues. CDR1 and CDR2 (germline): SGHRS, YFSETQ. V dropped 4 bases and J dropped 5; count of bases not matched to a gene: 9.

As regards this clone: The identical CDR3 is also encoded by other nucleotide sequences in the sample. V gene TRBV2 combines with J gene TRBJ2-7; 10 bases match TRBD1. The CDR3 covers 13 residues. The germline V gene encodes CDR1 SNHLY and CDR2 FYNNEI. V shed 5 bases, J shed 6 bases, and the junction held 4 bases outside the gene matches. CDR3 in DNA: TGTGCCAGCAGTAGGGACAGGGGAGGCGAGCAGTACTTC. Encoded protein: CASSRDRGGEQYF. The variable domain in full, with the rest retrieved from reference TRBV2 and TRBJ2-7, is EPEVTQTPSHQVTQMGQEVILRCVPISNHLYFYWYRQILGQKVEFLVSFYNNEISEKSEIFDDQFSVERPDGSNFTLKIRSTKLEDSAMYFCASSRDRGGEQYFGPGTRLTVT.

CDR3 sequence (DNA): TGTGCCAGCTCACTGAACCGGGACCTCTACGAGCAGTACTTC. Its translation is CASSLNRDLYEQYF. The rearrangement uses TRBV18 and TRBJ2-7; TRBD1 or TRBD2 may be the D gene (5 bases each). V lost 4 bases and J 3 bases, leaving 13 bases between the germline ends. The CDR3 is 14 residues long. CDR1 KGHSH and CDR2 LQKENI come from the germline V gene.

Ten or more counts support this clone. The rearrangement uses TRBV2 and TRBJ1-4, with 9 bases fitting TRBD1. V was clipped by 10 bases and J by 8 bases; unmatched bases: 5. The germline gives CDR1 SNHLY, CDR2 FYNNEI. The CDR3 is made up of 12 amino acids. The CDR3 spells CATGTGYEKLFF. DNA of the CDR3: TGTGCCACCGGGACAGGGTACGAAAAACTGTTTTTT.

This clone occurred once. The sample carries other DNA sequences with the same CDR3. The CDR3 DNA sequence: TGTGCCAGCAACCGGGACTTACAAGAGACCCAGTACTTC. Encoded protein: CASNRDLQETQYF. The rearrangement joins TRBV6-1 to TRBJ2-5; D is perhaps TRBD2 (6 bases). The CDR3 totals 13 residues. Germline V gene data show CDR1 as MNHNS and CDR2 as SASEGT. The V and J ends lost 7 bases and 2 bases respectively, with 11 bases between them.

The V gene is TRBV19, the J gene TRBJ2-5; D is perhaps TRBD1 (5 bases). Germline CDR1 and CDR2: LNHDA and SQIVND (reference sequence). V was shortened by 3 bases and J by 10 bases, with 12 bases between the two germline ends. The CDR3 is 12 amino acids. CDR3 sequence (DNA): TGTGCCAGTAGTATTCAGGGAACGCGCCAGTACTTC. It specifies CASSIQGTRQYF.

The chain recombines TRBV6-6 with TRBJ2-7; 7 positions agree with TRBD1. V dropped 7 bases and J dropped 4; count of bases not matched to a gene: 7. The germline gives CDR1 MNHNY, CDR2 SVGAGI (reference sequence). The CDR3 consists of 13 residues. CDR3: CASKKDRTYEQYF. CDR3 coding DNA: TGTGCCAGCAAGAAGGACAGGACTTACGAGCAGTACTTC.

This clone appeared many times. V and J are TRBV5-5 and TRBJ2-2; perhaps TRBD1 as D (5 bases). Trimming cost V 0 bases and J 6 bases, with 12 bases left between them. The CDR3 contains 15 residues. Germline CDR1 SGHKS, CDR2 YYEKEE (reference sequence). CDR3 nucleotides: TGTGCCAGCAGCTTGGAGGTTGCAGGGTCCGGGGAGCTGTTTTTT. Protein sequence: CASSLEVAGSGELFF.

The chain couples TRBV7-9 to TRBJ2-1, with 13 bases that match TRBD2. V was clipped by 5 bases and J by 6 bases; unmatched bases: 7. Germline CDR1 reads SEHNR; CDR2 reads FQNEAQ (reference sequence). The CDR3 totals 16 residues. The CDR3 sequence: CASSPRTSGSANEQFF. The CDR3 DNA reads as TGTGCCAGCAGCCCCAGGACTAGCGGGAGCGCCAATGAGCAGTTCTTC.

This sequence joins TRBV9 and TRBJ2-7; TRBD1 matches 7 bases. There are 14 residues in the CDR3. Germline CDR1 and CDR2: SGDLS and YYNGEE. Trimming at V came to 4 bases and at J to 7 bases, leaving 11 bases not matched to a gene. The CDR3 here is CASSPTTGSWEQYF. Here the CDR3 DNA reads TGTGCCAGCAGCCCCACGACAGGGTCGTGGGAGCAGTACTTC.

V gene TRBV11-2 combines with J gene TRBJ2-3, with 13 bases matching TRBD2. V was pared by 2 bases and J by 4 bases, with 3 bases of the junction left unmatched. The germline CDR1 and CDR2 sequences are SGHAT and FQNNGV. This CDR3 is 16 amino acids long. CDR3 bases: TGTGCCAGCAGCTTACGACTAGCGGGAGGATCAGATACGCAGTATTTT. Translated, it gives CASSLRLAGGSDTQYF.

J is TRBJ2-5 and V is TRBV15; 7 bases line up with TRBD1. Trimming at V came to 2 bases and at J to 1 base, leaving 4 bases not matched to a gene. The length of the CDR3 is 15 residues. Germline-derived CDR1 and CDR2 are LNHNV and YYDKDF (reference sequence). The CDR3 loop reads CATSRLGQAQETQYF. The CDR3 DNA reads TGTGCCACCAGCAGACTAGGACAGGCCCAAGAGACCCAGTACTTC.

This clone has just one count. Here the CDR3 reads CASLKGHSYEQYF. The CDR3 bases are TGTGCCAGCCTTAAGGGCCATTCCTACGAGCAGTACTTC. This sequence joins TRBV7-2 and TRBJ2-7; the D is unclear. The V gene's germline CDR1 is SGHTA and CDR2 FQGNSA. The CDR3 totals 13 residues. Trimming removed 8 bases at V and 1 base at J, with 12 bases between.

This chain uses TRBV5-1 with TRBJ2-3; D possibly corresponds to TRBD1 (6 bases). Germline V CDR1 and CDR2: SGHRS, YFSETQ. Trimming pared 4 bases from V and 3 bases from J, leaving 12 bases between. The CDR3 extends over 14 amino acids. The CDR3 DNA is TGCGCCAGCAGCACAGGGATTAGAACAGATACGCAGTATTTT. This gives the protein CASSTGIRTDTQYF.

The chain couples TRBV6-5 to TRBJ2-3; no clear D gene. Germline V gene sequence: CDR1 MNHEY, CDR2 SVGAGI. V dropped 2 bases and J dropped 11 bases, with 8 bases sitting between them. The CDR3 runs 11 residues. In DNA form, the CDR3 reads TGTGCCAGCAGTTACGGGCAGATGCAGTATTTT. Its protein is CASSYGQMQYF.

The chain has TRBV29-1 and TRBJ1-1; no firm D call. The V and J ends lost 4 bases and 1 base respectively, with 7 bases between them. The CDR3 is 12 amino acids. Germline V gives CDR1 SQVTM, CDR2 ANQGSEA. CDR3 region: CSVAEANTEAFF. The CDR3 DNA sequence: TGCAGCGTTGCTGAGGCGAACACTGAAGCTTTCTTT. Variable domain in full (rest from reference TRBV29-1 and TRBJ1-1): SAVISQKPSRDICQRGTSLTIQCQVDSQVTMMFWYRQQPGQSLTLIATANQGSEATYESGFVIDKFPISRPNLTFSTLTVSNMSPEDSSIYLCSVAEANTEAFFGQGTRLTVV.

V usage is TRBV6-6 and J usage is TRBJ1-2; possibly TRBD1 for D (5 bases). The CDR3 is 14 residues long. V was clipped by 1 base and J by 3 bases, with 9 bases between them. Germline lookup yields CDR1 MNHNY and CDR2 SVGAGI (reference sequence). As DNA, the CDR3 is TGTGCCAGCAGTTACTACGGGGGGTACTATGGCTACACCTTC. Its translation: CASSYYGGYYGYTF.

The V gene is TRBV5-4, the J gene TRBJ2-3, with D possibly being TRBD1 or TRBD2 (5 bases each). Germline V gives CDR1 SGHNT, CDR2 YYREEE (reference sequence). Trimming removed 1 base at V and 2 bases at J, with 14 bases between. CDR3 size: 16 residues. DNA of the CDR3: TGTGCCAGCAGCTTGTATCCCCTTGGGACCACAGATACGCAGTATTTT. This translates into CASSLYPLGTTDTQYF.

The chain employs TRBV5-1 and TRBJ2-5; 14 bases align to TRBD2. The length of the CDR3 is 17 residues. The V gene's germline CDR1 is SGHRS and CDR2 YFSETQ. The J segment lost 0 bases and the V segment lost 0 bases, leaving 1 base of the junction unmatched. CDR3 amino acids: CASSLGLAGGYQETQYF. CDR3 DNA sequence: TGCGCCAGCAGCTTGGGACTAGCGGGGGGGTACCAAGAGACCCAGTACTTC.

This chain uses TRBV5-1 with TRBJ2-5, with TRBD1 matching over 11 bases. This CDR3 comprises 16 residues. Trimming at V came to 1 base and at J to 3 bases, leaving 5 bases not matched to a gene. Germline V gives CDR1 SGHRS, CDR2 YFSETQ. The CDR3 here is CASSLRTGGAEETQYF. Written as DNA, the CDR3 is TGCGCCAGCAGCTTGAGGACAGGGGGCGCGGAAGAGACCCAGTACTTC.